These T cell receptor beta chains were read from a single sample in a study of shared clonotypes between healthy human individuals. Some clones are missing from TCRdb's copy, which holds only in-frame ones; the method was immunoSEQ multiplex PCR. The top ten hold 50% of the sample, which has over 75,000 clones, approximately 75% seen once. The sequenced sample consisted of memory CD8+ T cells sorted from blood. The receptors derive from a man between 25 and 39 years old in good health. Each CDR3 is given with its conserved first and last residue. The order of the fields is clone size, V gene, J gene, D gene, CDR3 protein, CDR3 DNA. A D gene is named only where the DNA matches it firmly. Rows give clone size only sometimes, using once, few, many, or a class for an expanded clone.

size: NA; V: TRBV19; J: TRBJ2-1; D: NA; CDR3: CASSMGGTYNEQFF; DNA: TGTGCCAGTAGTATGGGGGGCACGTACAATGAGCAGTTCTTC
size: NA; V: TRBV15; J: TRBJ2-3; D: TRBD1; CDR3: CATGTVSTDTQYF; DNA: TGTGCCACCGGGACAGTTAGCACAGATACGCAGTATTTT
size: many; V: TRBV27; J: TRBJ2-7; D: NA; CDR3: CASSFVSYEQYF; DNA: TGTGCCAGCAGTTTCGTCTCCTACGAGCAGTACTTC
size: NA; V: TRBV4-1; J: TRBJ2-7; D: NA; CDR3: CASSPQEESYEQYF; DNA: TGCGCCAGCAGCCCTCAAGAGGAGTCCTACGAGCAGTACTTC
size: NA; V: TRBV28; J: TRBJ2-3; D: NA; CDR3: CASTTAGNTQYF; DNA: TGTGCCAGCACCACGGCGGGAAATACGCAGTATTTT
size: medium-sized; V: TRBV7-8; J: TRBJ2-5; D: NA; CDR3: CASSLLTSTETQYF; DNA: TGTGCCAGCAGCTTACTGACAAGCACGGAGACCCAGTACTTC
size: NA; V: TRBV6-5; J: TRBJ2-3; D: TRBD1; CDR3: CASSYSTGGGSDTQYF; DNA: TGTGCCAGCAGTTACTCGACAGGGGGCGGGTCAGATACGCAGTATTTT
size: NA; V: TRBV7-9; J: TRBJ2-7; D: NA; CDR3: CASSTTLRTVEYEQYF; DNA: TGTGCCAGCAGCACCACCCTCCGGACAGTAGAGTACGAGCAGTACTTC
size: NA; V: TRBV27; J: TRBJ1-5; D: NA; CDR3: CASTNTAGSNQPQHF; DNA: TGTGCCAGCACCAACACCGCAGGAAGCAATCAGCCCCAGCATTTT
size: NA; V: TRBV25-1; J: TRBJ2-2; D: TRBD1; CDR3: CASSESWTGENTGELFF; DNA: TGTGCCAGCAGTGAATCGTGGACAGGGGAGAACACCGGGGAGCTGTTTTTT
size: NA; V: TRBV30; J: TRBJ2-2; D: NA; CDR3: CAWSEDTGELFF; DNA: TGTGCCTGGAGTGAGGACACCGGGGAGCTGTTTTTT
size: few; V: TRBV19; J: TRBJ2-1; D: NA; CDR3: CASSIVRGTYNEQFF; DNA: TGTGCCAGTAGTATAGTCCGGGGCACATACAATGAGCAGTTCTTC
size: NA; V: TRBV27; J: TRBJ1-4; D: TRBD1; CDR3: CASSSPDRQGGEKLFF; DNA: TGTGCCAGCAGTTCCCCCGACCGACAGGGCGGTGAAAAACTGTTTTTT
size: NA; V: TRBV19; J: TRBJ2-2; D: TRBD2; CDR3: CASTPELAVRTGELFF; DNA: TGTGCCAGTACCCCGGAGCTAGCGGTACGCACCGGGGAGCTGTTTTTT
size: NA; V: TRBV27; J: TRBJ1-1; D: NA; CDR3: CASTSNVLTEAFF; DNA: TGTGCCAGCACCTCAAATGTCCTTACTGAAGCTTTCTTT
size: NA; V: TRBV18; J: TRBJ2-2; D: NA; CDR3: CASSLHQTYHPGELFF; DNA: TGTGCCAGCTCACTCCACCAAACATACCATCCCGGGGAGCTGTTTTTT
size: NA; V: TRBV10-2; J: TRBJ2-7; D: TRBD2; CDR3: CASSELAGAYEQYF; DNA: TGCGCCAGCAGTGAACTAGCGGGGGCCTACGAGCAGTACTTC
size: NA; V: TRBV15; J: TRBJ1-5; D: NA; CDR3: CATSSRGKSNQPQHF; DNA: TGTGCCACCAGCTCCCGTGGCAAGAGCAATCAGCCCCAGCATTTT
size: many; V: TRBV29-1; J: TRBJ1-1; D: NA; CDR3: CSVKPGNTEAFF; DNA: TGCAGCGTTAAACCCGGGAACACTGAAGCTTTCTTT
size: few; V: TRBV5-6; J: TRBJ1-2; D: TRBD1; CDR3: CASSLVSTGDYGYTF; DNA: TGTGCCAGCAGCTTGGTGTCTACAGGGGACTATGGCTACACCTTC
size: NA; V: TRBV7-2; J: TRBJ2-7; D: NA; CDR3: CASSVFPGESYEQYF; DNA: TGTGCCAGCAGCGTGTTCCCGGGAGAGTCCTACGAGCAGTACTTC
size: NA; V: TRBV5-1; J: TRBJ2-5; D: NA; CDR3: CASSLVTSASRGQETQYF; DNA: TGCGCCAGCAGCTTGGTTACATCGGCGTCACGGGGCCAAGAGACCCAGTACTTC
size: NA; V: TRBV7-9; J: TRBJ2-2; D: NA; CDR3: CASSLANLQEITGELFF; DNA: TGTGCCAGCAGCTTAGCGAACCTACAGGAAATCACCGGGGAGCTGTTTTTT
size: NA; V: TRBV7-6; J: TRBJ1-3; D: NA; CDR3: CASSSPPGGTGNTIYF; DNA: TGTGCCAGCAGCTCCCCTCCGGGGGGAACTGGAAACACCATATATTTT
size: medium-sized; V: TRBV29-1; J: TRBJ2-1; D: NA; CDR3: CSGYWTTNEQFF; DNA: TGCAGCGGGTACTGGACTACCAATGAGCAGTTCTTC
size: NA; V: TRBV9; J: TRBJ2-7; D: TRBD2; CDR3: CASSGGLAGFSYEQYF; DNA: TGTGCCAGCAGCGGTGGACTAGCGGGGTTCTCCTACGAGCAGTACTTC
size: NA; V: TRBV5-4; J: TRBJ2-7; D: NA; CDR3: CASSQDRGGPEQYF; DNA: TGTGCCAGCAGCCAAGATCGTGGGGGGCCCGAGCAGTACTTC
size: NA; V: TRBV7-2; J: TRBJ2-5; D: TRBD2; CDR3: CASTLAVQETQYF; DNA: TGTGCCAGCACCCTAGCGGTCCAAGAGACCCAGTACTTC
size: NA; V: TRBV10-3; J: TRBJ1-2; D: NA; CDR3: CAISESTRQSNYGYTF; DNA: TGTGCCATCAGTGAGTCGACCAGGCAATCTAACTATGGCTACACCTTC
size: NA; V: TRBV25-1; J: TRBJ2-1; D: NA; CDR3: CASSEYGTLNEQFF; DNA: TGTGCCAGCAGTGAATACGGGACCCTCAATGAGCAGTTCTTC
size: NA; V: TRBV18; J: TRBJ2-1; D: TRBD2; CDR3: CASSPSVGGPSNEQFF; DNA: TGTGCCAGCTCACCATCGGTGGGAGGGCCATCCAATGAGCAGTTCTTC
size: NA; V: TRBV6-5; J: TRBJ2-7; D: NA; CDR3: CASSYSRSLYYEQYF; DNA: TGTGCCAGCAGTTACTCACGGTCCCTCTACTACGAGCAGTACTTC
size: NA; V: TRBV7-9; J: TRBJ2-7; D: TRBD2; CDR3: CASSFPRVVAGVYEQYF; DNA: TGTGCCAGCAGCTTCCCCCGGGTGGTAGCGGGAGTCTACGAGCAGTACTTC
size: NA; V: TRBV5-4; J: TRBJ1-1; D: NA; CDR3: CASSLPLSGTEAFF; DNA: TGTGCCAGCAGCTTGCCCCTTAGCGGGACTGAAGCTTTCTTT
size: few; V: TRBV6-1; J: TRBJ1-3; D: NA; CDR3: CASSWTIDSGNTIYF; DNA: TGTGCCAGCAGTTGGACTATAGACTCTGGAAACACCATATATTTT
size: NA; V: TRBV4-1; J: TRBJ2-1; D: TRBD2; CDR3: CASSQEAAGGPKDEQFF; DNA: TGCGCCAGCAGCCAAGAAGCAGCGGGAGGGCCTAAAGATGAGCAGTTCTTC
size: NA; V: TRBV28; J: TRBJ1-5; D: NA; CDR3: CASSLWVGTSNQPQHF; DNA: TGTGCCAGCAGTTTATGGGTAGGGACCAGCAATCAGCCCCAGCATTTT
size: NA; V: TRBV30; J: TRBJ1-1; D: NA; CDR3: CAWSPRRGAEAFF; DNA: TGTGCCTGGAGTCCGAGACGGGGCGCTGAAGCTTTCTTT
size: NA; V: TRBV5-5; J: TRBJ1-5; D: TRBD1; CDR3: CASSPLTGVGQPQHF; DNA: TGTGCCAGCAGCCCCCTGACAGGGGTAGGGCAGCCCCAGCATTTT
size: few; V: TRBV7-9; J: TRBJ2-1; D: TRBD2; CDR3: CASSSGLAGISYNEQFF; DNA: TGTGCCAGCAGCTCGGGACTAGCGGGAATCTCCTACAATGAGCAGTTCTTC
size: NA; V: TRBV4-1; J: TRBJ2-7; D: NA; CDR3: CASSQGDWVQYF; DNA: TGCGCCAGCAGCCAAGGGGACTGGGTGCAGTACTTC